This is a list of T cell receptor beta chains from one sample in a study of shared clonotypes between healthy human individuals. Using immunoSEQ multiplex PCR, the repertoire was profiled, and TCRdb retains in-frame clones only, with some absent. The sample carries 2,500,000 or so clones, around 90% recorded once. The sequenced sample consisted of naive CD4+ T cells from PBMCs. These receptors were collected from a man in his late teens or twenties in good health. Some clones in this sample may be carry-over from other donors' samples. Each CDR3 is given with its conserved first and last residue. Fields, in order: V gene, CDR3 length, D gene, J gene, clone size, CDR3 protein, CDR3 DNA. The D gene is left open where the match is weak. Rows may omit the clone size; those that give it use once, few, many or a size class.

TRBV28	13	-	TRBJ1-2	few	CASSLSANYGYTF	TGTGCCAGCAGTTTATCGGCCAACTATGGCTACACCTTC
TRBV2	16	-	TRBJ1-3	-	CASSEAQGSSGNTIYF	TGTGCCAGCAGTGAAGCGCAGGGAAGCTCTGGAAACACCATATATTTT
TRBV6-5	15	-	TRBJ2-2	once	CASSYRAGAGGELFF	TGTGCCAGCAGTTACCGGGCAGGGGCTGGGGGGGAGCTGTTTTTT
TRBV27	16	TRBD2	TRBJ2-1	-	CASSLSWREGRFEQFF	TGTGCCAGCAGTTTATCCTGGCGGGAGGGCCGATTTGAGCAGTTCTTC
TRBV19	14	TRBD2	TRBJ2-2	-	CASSPRTSAGELFF	TGTGCCAGTAGTCCTCGGACTAGCGCCGGGGAGCTGTTTTTT
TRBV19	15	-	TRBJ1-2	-	CASSYDRRAFYGYTF	TGTGCCAGTAGCTATGACAGGAGAGCTTTCTATGGCTACACCTTC
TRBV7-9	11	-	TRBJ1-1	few	CASSLNSAAFF	TGTGCCAGCAGCTTAAATTCGGCGGCTTTCTTT
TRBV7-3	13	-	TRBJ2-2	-	CASSSSYTGELFF	TGTGCCAGCAGCTCGTCCTACACCGGGGAGCTGTTTTTT
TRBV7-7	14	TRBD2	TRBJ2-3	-	CASSLGTSADTQYF	TGTGCCAGCAGCCTAGGGACTAGCGCAGATACGCAGTATTTT
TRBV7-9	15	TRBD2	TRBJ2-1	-	CASSPSGSSYNEQFF	TGTGCCAGCAGCCCTAGCGGGAGCTCCTACAATGAGCAGTTCTTC
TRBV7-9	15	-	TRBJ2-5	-	CASSFVGPTGETQYF	TGTGCCAGCAGCTTTGTGGGACCTACCGGGGAGACCCAGTACTTC
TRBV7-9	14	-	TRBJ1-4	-	CASSPGSPHEKLFF	TGTGCCAGCAGCCCGGGGTCACCCCATGAAAAACTGTTTTTT
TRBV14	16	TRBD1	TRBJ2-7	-	CASSLGRQGASYEQYF	TGTGCCAGCAGCCTTGGGAGGCAGGGGGCCTCCTACGAGCAGTACTTC
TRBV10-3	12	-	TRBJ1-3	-	CAVESSGNTIYF	TGTGCCGTTGAGAGCTCTGGAAACACCATATATTTT
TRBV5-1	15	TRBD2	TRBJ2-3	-	CASSLGAGDTDTQYF	TGCGCCAGCAGCTTGGGTGCGGGGGACACAGATACGCAGTATTTT
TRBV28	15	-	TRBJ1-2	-	CASNKFRVGEYGYTF	TGTGCCAGCAACAAATTCCGAGTGGGGGAATATGGCTACACCTTC
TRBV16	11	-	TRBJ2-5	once	CASSQAETQYF	TGTGCCAGCAGCCAAGCAGAGACCCAGTACTTC
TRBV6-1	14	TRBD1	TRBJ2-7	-	CASSEYRGLYEQYF	TGTGCCAGCAGCGAATACAGGGGGCTCTACGAGCAGTACTTC
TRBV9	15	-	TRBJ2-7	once	CASSATATFAYEQYF	TGTGCCAGCAGCGCGACAGCTACTTTTGCCTACGAGCAGTACTTC
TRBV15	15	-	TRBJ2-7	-	CATSRVRALAHEQYF	TGTGCCACCAGCAGAGTACGGGCACTAGCCCACGAGCAGTACTTC
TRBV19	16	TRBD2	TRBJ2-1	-	CASSPQWGGSGNEQFF	TGTGCCAGTAGTCCCCAGTGGGGCGGGAGTGGAAATGAGCAGTTCTTC
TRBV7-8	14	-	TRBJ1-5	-	CASSSGLGTEPQHF	TGTGCCAGCAGTTCCGGACTGGGAACGGAGCCCCAGCATTTT
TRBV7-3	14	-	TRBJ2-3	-	CASSTGMSTDTQYF	TGTGCCAGCAGCACAGGGATGAGCACAGATACGCAGTATTTT
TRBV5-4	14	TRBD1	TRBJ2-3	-	CAGQGRGLTDTQYF	TGTGCCGGACAAGGAAGGGGGCTCACAGATACGCAGTATTTT
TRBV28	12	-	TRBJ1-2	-	CASSPPWEGYTF	TGTGCCAGCAGTCCCCCCTGGGAAGGCTACACCTTC
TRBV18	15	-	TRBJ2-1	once	CASSPLAGGNNEQFF	TGTGCCAGCTCACCACTTGCCGGCGGGAACAATGAGCAGTTCTTC
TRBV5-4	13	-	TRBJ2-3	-	CASNSRGTDTQYF	TGTGCCAGCAACTCAAGGGGCACAGATACGCAGTATTTT
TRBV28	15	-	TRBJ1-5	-	CASSLSPGIAQPQHF	TGTGCCAGCAGTTTAAGCCCAGGGATAGCTCAGCCCCAGCATTTT
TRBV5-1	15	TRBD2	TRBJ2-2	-	CASSLAGYNTGELFF	TGCGCCAGCAGCTTAGCGGGATATAACACCGGGGAGCTGTTTTTT
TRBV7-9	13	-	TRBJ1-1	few	CASSQGVNTEAFF	TGTGCCAGCAGCCAAGGGGTGAACACTGAAGCTTTCTTT
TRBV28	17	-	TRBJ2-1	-	CASSLLVSARAYNEQFF	TGTGCCAGCAGTTTATTGGTTTCCGCACGCGCTTACAATGAGCAGTTCTTC
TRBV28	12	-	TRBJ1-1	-	CASSLTNTEAFF	TGTGCCAGCAGTCTGACGAACACTGAAGCTTTCTTT